The present T cell receptor beta chain was sequenced within a study of shared clonotypes between healthy human individuals. Whole-study findings and limits: Depth was large, yet rarefaction showed that sorted-subset sequencing was incomplete. Against clonotypes common to all four donors, non-shared ones had lower generation probabilities.

With 4 bases removed from V and 7 bases from J, the gap between germline ends came to 20 bases. Looked up from germline, CDR1 is SGHDN and CDR2 is FVKESK. CDR3 size: 16 residues. Comment on this clone: The antigen is unknown.

On sorted subsets, replicate PCRs used roughly 190 ng DNA, or tens of thousands of T cell genomes. Under the authors' procedure: Junction-only immunoSEQ sequences carried no quality scores, so filtering differed. TCRdb's table, derived via immunoSEQ multiplex PCR, lists solely in-frame clones and lacks some. For V, J and clone size, that table is used; D and trimming come from the DNA. The table lists some 360,000 clones, around four fifths of them singletons, with 8.5% to 12% in the top ten. The sequenced sample was memory CD4+ T cells sorted from blood. Subset in this sample: CD45RA-negative fraction. The receptor's source is a young man in good health. This rearrangement joins TRBV14 to TRBJ2-1, with a tentative D call TRBD2 (6 bases). The CDR3 DNA is TGTGCCAGCAGCCCGAGTACTTCTTACGGGGGTAATGAGCAGTTCTTC. Amino acids: CASSPSTSYGGNEQFF.